One and the same sample provided the 8 T cell receptor beta chains below, sequenced in a study of beta chain features in type 1 diabetes. Since all of the isolated RNA was reverse transcribed, expressed TCRB transcripts were what got sequenced. Profiling relied on immunoSEQ multiplex PCR, and the TCRdb table lists in-frame clones only, not all of them. Here the sample spans about 140,000 clones, less than 11% being singletons. Sequencing used naive CD4+ T cells from blood. The receptors originated from a man younger than 35 in good health.

This clone has a handful of counts. The chain combines TRBV21-1 with TRBJ2-7; TRBD2 is taken as the D call from the table, unchecked against the DNA. TRBV21-1 is a recognized pseudogene. The CDR3 is 15 residues long. The CDR3 sequence is CASSKAWGGSYEQYF. CDR3 nucleotides: TGTGCCAGCAGCAAAGCTTGGGGGGGGTCCTACGAGCAGTACTTC.

The CDR3 loop reads CASSERQLAGGNYEQYF. The CDR3 DNA sequence: TGTGCCAGCTCGGAGAGGCAACTAGCGGGGGGGAACTACGAGCAGTACTTC. The chain employs TRBV18 and TRBJ2-7; 13 bases are shared with TRBD2. Germline V gene lookup returns CDR1 KGHSH and CDR2 LQKENI. This CDR3 is 17 amino acids long. Trimming cost V 6 bases and J 3 bases; bases outside gene matches: 11.

This clone was counted a few times. The V call is TRBV7-3, the J call TRBJ1-2; no clear D. CDR3 length: 13 residues. Trimming took off 5 bases at V and 4 bases at J, with 11 bases between the two ends. The germline CDR1 and CDR2 sequences are SGHTA and FQGTGA. CDR3 sequence (DNA): TGTGCCAGCAGCCCCGAACGGTCCTATGGCTACACCTTC. Protein product: CASSPERSYGYTF.

With respect to this clone: Other nucleotide sequences from this sample produce the same CDR3. The genes are TRBV7-2 and TRBJ1-3; possibly TRBD1 for D (5 bases). Trimming removed 0 bases from V and 0 bases from J, with 6 bases in between. The CDR3 length is 15 residues. The germline CDR1 and CDR2 sequences are SGHTA and FQGNSA. The CDR3 spells CASSLAGASGNTIYF. The CDR3 DNA follows: TGTGCCAGCAGCTTAGCAGGGGCCTCTGGAAACACCATATATTTT.

In its sample, this clone was seen a few times. The chain has TRBV5-6 and TRBJ2-2; tentative D call: TRBD2 (5 bases). V lost 9 bases and J lost 4, with 13 bases in between. This CDR3 contains 13 residues. Per germline, CDR1 SGHDT and CDR2 YYEEEE. CDR3 protein: CATAGGGTGELFF. CDR3 in DNA: TGTGCCACCGCAGGAGGTGGCACCGGGGAGCTGTTTTTT.

This chain joins TRBV19 and TRBJ1-5, with unresolved D. V lost 5 bases and J 1 base, leaving 15 bases between the germline ends. The CDR3 consists of 16 residues. CDR1 and CDR2 (germline): LNHDA, SQIVND (reference sequence). CDR3: CASSPWETWSNQPQHF. In DNA form, the CDR3 reads TGTGCCAGTAGTCCCTGGGAGACGTGGAGCAATCAGCCCCAGCATTTT.

V and J are TRBV11-2 and TRBJ2-2, with TRBD2 identical over 8 bases. The V gene end was trimmed by 6 bases and the J gene end by 2 bases; junction bases not matched to a gene: 11. The CDR3 runs to 17 residues. Germline CDR1 and CDR2: SGHAT and FQNNGV. The CDR3 loop is CASRSVRGVTNTGELFF. Written as DNA, the CDR3 is TGTGCCAGCAGATCGGTGCGGGGGGTCACTAACACCGGGGAGCTGTTTTTT.

The J gene is TRBJ2-7, the V gene TRBV4-2; 9 nucleotides align to TRBD2. Trimming removed 3 bases from V and 5 bases from J; junction bases left unmatched: 8. This CDR3 spans 15 amino acids. Germline loops: CDR1 LGHNA, CDR2 YNFKEQ. DNA for the CDR3: TGTGCCAGCAGCCATTCGAGCGGGGGGCCCGACGAGCAGTACTTC. This gives the protein CASSHSSGGPDEQYF.